This TCR beta chain was identified in a study of blood T cell repertoires in COVID-19. For the study at large: Sites in the United States, Italy and Spain provided acute and convalescent COVID-19 samples. From T cells, B-cell-depleted T cells, or PBMCs came the material, which was cDNA or gDNA.

The junction had 8 bases not matched to a gene; V was cut back by 3 bases and J by 1 base. CDR1 SQVTM and CDR2 ANQGSEA come from the germline V gene. The CDR3 totals 16 residues. As processed by the authors: Scientists estimated how many nucleated cells there were by amplifying reference gene primers. TCRdb's copy holds only in-frame clones and misses some; the assay was immunoSEQ multiplex PCR. D and trimming come from the DNA, and the V and J calls and clone size come from that table. The profile shows 100,000 or so clones, roughly 89% of them singletons. This sequence was found in a man in his 70s with acute or convalescent COVID-19. V and J are TRBV29-1 and TRBJ2-2; 7 bases fit TRBD1. Input material: peripheral blood. The CDR3 loop reads CSVDSRGSENTGELFF. CDR3 DNA sequence: TGCAGCGTTGACTCCAGGGGGTCTGAGAACACCGGGGAGCTGTTTTTT.